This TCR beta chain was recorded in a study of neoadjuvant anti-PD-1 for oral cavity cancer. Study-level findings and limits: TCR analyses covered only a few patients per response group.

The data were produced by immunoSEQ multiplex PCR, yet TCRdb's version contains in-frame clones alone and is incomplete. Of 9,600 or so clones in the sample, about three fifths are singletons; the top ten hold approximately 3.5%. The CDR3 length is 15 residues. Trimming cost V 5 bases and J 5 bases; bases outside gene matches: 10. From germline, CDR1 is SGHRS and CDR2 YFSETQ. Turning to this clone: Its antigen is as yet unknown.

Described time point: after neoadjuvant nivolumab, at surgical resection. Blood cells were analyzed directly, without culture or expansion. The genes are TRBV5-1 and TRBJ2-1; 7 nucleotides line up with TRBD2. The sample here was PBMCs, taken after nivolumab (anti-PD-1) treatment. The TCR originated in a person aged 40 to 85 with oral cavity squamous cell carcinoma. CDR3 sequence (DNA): TGCGCCAGCAGTTCGAGGGCTAGCGGCAACAATGAGCAGTTCTTC. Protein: CASSSRASGNNEQFF.